This T cell receptor beta chain was identified in a study of T cell responses to AZD1222 COVID-19 vaccine. The CDR3 is made up of 15 amino acids. Trimming cost V 3 bases and J 1 base, with 12 bases left between them. Germline CDR1 reads SEHNR; CDR2 reads FQNEAQ (reference sequence). This table comes from immunoSEQ multiplex PCR, and its TCRdb copy is limited to in-frame clones, with some not included. The sample consists of about 130,000 clones, roughly nine tenths of them appearing once. V is TRBV7-9 and J is TRBJ1-1; possibly TRBD1 for D (5 bases). This TCR came from an adult in good health. This material consisted of peripheral blood, taken on day 0 of AZD1222 vaccination. CDR3 sequence reads: CASSLGDGRNTEAFF. The CDR3, as DNA: TGTGCCAGCAGCTTGGGGGACGGGAGGAACACTGAAGCTTTCTTT. Supplemented by reference TRBV7-9 and TRBJ1-1, the full variable domain reads DTGVSQNPRHKITKRGQNVTFRCDPISEHNRLYWYRQTLGQGPEFLTYFQNEAQLEKSRLLSDRFSAERPKGSFSTLEIQRTEQGDSAMYLCASSLGDGRNTEAFFGQGTRLTVV.